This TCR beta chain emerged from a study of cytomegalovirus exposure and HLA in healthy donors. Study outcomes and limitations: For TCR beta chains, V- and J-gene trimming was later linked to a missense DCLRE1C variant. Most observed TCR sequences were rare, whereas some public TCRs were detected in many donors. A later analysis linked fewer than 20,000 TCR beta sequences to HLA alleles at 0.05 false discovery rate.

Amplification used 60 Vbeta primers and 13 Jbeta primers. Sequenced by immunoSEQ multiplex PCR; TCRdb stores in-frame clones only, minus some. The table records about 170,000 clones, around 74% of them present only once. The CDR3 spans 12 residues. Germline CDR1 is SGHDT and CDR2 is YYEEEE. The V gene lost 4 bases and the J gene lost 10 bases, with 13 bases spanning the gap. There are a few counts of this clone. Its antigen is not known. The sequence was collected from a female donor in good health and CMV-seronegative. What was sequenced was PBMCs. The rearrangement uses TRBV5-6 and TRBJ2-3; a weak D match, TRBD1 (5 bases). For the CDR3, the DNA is TGTGCCAGCAGCCTCAAAGAAGGGGCGCAGTATTTT. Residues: CASSLKEGAQYF.